Listed below are T cell receptor beta chains from one sample, sequenced in a study of post-analysis software for immune sequencing data. TCRdb processed the PCR reads anew with MiXCR; each CDR3 protein has one entry. Of roughly 570,000 distinct CDR3 sequences in the sample, 34% were seen once. The sample comprised blood. Receptors were obtained from a girl younger than 18 with multiple sclerosis. Each CDR3 is given with its conserved first and last residue. The order of the fields is J gene, V gene, clone size, D gene, CDR3 DNA, CDR3 protein. D genes are given only for firm matches. Expanded clones get a size class; other rows say once, few or many, or leave the size out.

TRBJ2-7 | TRBV6-4 | few | TRBD1 | TGTGCCAGCACCGGGACAGAGACCTCCTACGAGCAGTACTTC | CASTGTETSYEQYF
TRBJ2-7 | TRBV29-1 | - | - | TGCAGCGTTCGAGGGACGGCGAATTACGAGCAGTACTTC | CSVRGTANYEQYF
TRBJ1-2 | TRBV6-5 | - | TRBD1 | TGTGCCAGCAGTTCCCGGACAGGGAAGGGCTATGGCTACACCTTC | CASSSRTGKGYGYTF
TRBJ2-7 | TRBV25-1 | many | TRBD1 | TGTGCCAGCAGTGAATCTCGGACAGGGATCTCCTACGAGCAGTACTTC | CASSESRTGISYEQYF
TRBJ2-1 | TRBV6-6 | few | TRBD2 | TGTGCCAGCAGGGGGACCTTGGCGGGGGTACGGAATGAGCAGTTCTTC | CASRGTLAGVRNEQFF
TRBJ2-1 | TRBV11-2 | few | - | TGTGCCAGCAGCTCCAGACTTGACAATGAGCAGTTCTTC | CASSSRLDNEQFF
TRBJ2-1 | TRBV20-1 | few | TRBD2 | TGCAGTGCCCTATCGTTAGCGGGGGTGAGTGAGCAGTTCTTC | CSALSLAGVSEQFF
TRBJ1-1 | TRBV20-1 | - | - | TGCAGTGCTAGAGACCCAAAAGAGAACACTGAAGCTTTCTTT | CSARDPKENTEAFF
TRBJ2-2 | TRBV7-3 | few | - | TGTGCCAGCAGCTTAGTCCGGTCTTCTAACACCGGGGAGCTGTTTTTT | CASSLVRSSNTGELFF
TRBJ1-1 | TRBV6-1 | - | TRBD1 | TGTGCCAGCAGCGACTCAGGGGGTGGAACTGAAGCTTTCTTT | CASSDSGGGTEAFF
TRBJ2-1 | TRBV7-2 | many | TRBD2 | TGTGCCAGCAGCTTAGCGGGGGGGTACAATGAGCAGTTCTTC | CASSLAGGYNEQFF
TRBJ1-1 | TRBV20-1 | - | TRBD1 | TGCAGTGCTAGGATCACAGGGGGATTTAACACTGAAGCTTTCTTT | CSARITGGFNTEAFF
TRBJ2-3 | TRBV5-1 | - | - | TGCGCCAGCAGCTTGGCCAATATCGATACGCAGTATTTT | CASSLANIDTQYF
TRBJ2-3 | TRBV27 | few | TRBD1 | TGTGCCAGCAGTTTACAGGGGGCGCGGACAGATACGCAGTATTTT | CASSLQGARTDTQYF
TRBJ2-5 | TRBV5-1 | - | - | TGCGCCAGCATTGGCGGGGAGGAGACCCAGTACTTC | CASIGGEETQYF
TRBJ2-1 | TRBV5-1 | - | TRBD2 | TGCGCCAGCAGCCTTCCTCTTAGCGGGCTGGCGGCAAATGAGCAGTTCTTC | CASSLPLSGLAANEQFF
TRBJ2-1 | TRBV3-1 | few | - | TGTGCCAGCAGCCGACCGGGTGGTGGAAGAGGGAATGAGCAGTTCTTC | CASSRPGGGRGNEQFF
TRBJ1-6 | TRBV3-1 | - | TRBD1 | TGTGCCAGCAGCCAAGTAGGGGGCCAGAATTCACCCCTCCACTTT | CASSQVGGQNSPLHF
TRBJ2-7 | TRBV28 | - | - | TGTGCCAGCAGTCTCGAACCCGGGTCTTCCCTTTCATACGAGCAGTACTTC | CASSLEPGSSLSYEQYF
TRBJ2-3 | TRBV15 | - | - | TGTGCCACCAGCAGAGATCACGTCAGCGCAGATACGCAGTATTTT | CATSRDHVSADTQYF
TRBJ1-2 | TRBV2 | - | - | TGTGCCAGCAGTGAAGACGGCAGGCGGGGCTACACCTTC | CASSEDGRRGYTF
TRBJ2-1 | TRBV12-5 | many | TRBD2 | TGTGCTAGTCTTGGGGCGGGGGATGAGCAGTTCTTC | CASLGAGDEQFF
TRBJ2-7 | TRBV6-1 | - | TRBD1 | TGTGCCAGCAGGCGGGACAGGGCCACCTACGAGCAGTACTTC | CASRRDRATYEQYF
TRBJ2-7 | TRBV6-5 | few | TRBD1 | TGTGCCAGCAGTTGGTCGGGACAGGGGGCGAGTGAGCAGTACTTC | CASSWSGQGASEQYF
TRBJ2-3 | TRBV5-1 | - | TRBD2 | TGCGCCAGCAGCTTGACCCTGGGAGGGGCTAGCACAGATACGCAGTATTTT | CASSLTLGGASTDTQYF
TRBJ1-5 | TRBV6-2/TRBV6-3 | - | - | TGTGCCAGCAGTTACTTGTTGGGAAATCAGCCCCAGCATTTT | CASSYLLGNQPQHF
TRBJ1-5 | TRBV12-3/TRBV12-4 | - | - | TGTGCCAGCACCCAGGCCATGATGCAGCCCCAGCATTTT | CASTQAMMQPQHF
TRBJ2-6 | TRBV3-1 | - | TRBD1 | TGTGCCAGCAGCCCCCGGGACAGATCCCTCTCTGGGGCCAACGTCCTGACTTTC | CASSPRDRSLSGANVLTF